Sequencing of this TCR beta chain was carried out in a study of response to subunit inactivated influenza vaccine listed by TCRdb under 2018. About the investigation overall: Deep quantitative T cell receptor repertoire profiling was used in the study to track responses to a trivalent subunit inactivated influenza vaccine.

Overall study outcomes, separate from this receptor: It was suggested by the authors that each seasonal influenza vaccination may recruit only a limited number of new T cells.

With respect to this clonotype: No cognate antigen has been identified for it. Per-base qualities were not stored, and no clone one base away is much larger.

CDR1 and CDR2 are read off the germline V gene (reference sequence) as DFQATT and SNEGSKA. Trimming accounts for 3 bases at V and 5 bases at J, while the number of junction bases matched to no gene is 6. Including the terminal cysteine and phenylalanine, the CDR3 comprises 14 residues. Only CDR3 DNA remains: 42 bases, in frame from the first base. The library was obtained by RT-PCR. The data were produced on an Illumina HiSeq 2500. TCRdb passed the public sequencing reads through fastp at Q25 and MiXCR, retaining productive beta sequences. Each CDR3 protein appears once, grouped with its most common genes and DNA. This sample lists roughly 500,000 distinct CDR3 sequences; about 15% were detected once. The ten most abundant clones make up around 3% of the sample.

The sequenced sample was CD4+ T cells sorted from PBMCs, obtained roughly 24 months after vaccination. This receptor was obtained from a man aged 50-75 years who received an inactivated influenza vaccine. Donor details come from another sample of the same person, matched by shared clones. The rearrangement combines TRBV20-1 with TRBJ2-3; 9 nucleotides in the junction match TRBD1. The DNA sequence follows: TGCAGTGCTAGCCCGGACAGGGGATTAGATACGCAGTATTTT. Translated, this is CSASPDRGLDTQYF.